These 11 T cell receptor beta chains were all obtained from the same sample, sequenced in a study of blood T cell repertoires in COVID-19. Here immunoSEQ multiplex PCR was the method, and the copy in TCRdb shows in-frame clones only, minus some. This sample has 100,000 to 150,000 clones, with about 80% found just once. Sequencing was done on a sample of peripheral blood. The receptors here all came from a man aged 35 to 55 with active or convalescent COVID-19.

The rearrangement uses TRBV30 and TRBJ1-6; the D gene is possibly TRBD1 (5 bases). Germline lookup yields CDR1 GTSNPN and CDR2 SVGIG (reference sequence). This CDR3 contains 13 residues. V was cut by 5 bases and J by 8 bases, with 13 bases left in between. CDR3 DNA: TGTGCCTGGGGCGGGGCGGGATATTCACCCCTCCACTTT. It encodes CAWGGAGYSPLHF.

The chain employs TRBV10-3 and TRBJ1-4; 8 bases line up with TRBD1. Per the germline V gene, CDR1 is ENHRY and CDR2 is SYGVKD. V lost 0 bases, J lost 8 bases, and 2 bases stayed unmatched. This CDR3 has 14 amino acids. The CDR3 nucleotides read TGTGCCATCAGTGAGTCGCAGGGGGCGGAAAAACTGTTTTTT. The encoded protein is CAISESQGAEKLFF.

The chain is built from TRBV18 and TRBJ1-3; no firm D call. Per germline, CDR1 KGHSH and CDR2 LQKENI. The length of the CDR3 is 15 residues. V was clipped by 3 bases and J by 4 bases, with 13 bases between them. CDR3 DNA sequence: TGTGCCAGCTCACCCTTAGAGGGCTCGGGAAACACCATATATTTT. This gives the protein CASSPLEGSGNTIYF.

Notes on this clone: Other nucleotide sequences in the sample specify the same CDR3. The V call is TRBV4-1, the J call TRBJ2-5; 9 nucleotides line up with TRBD1. Germline V gene data show CDR1 as MGHRA and CDR2 as YSYEKL. J was trimmed by 2 bases and V by 0 bases; bases with no gene match: 1. This CDR3 has 15 residues. CDR3 DNA: TGCGCCAGCAGCCAAGATGGGACAGGGCAAGAGACCCAGTACTTC. This codes for CASSQDGTGQETQYF.

V and J are TRBV19 and TRBJ2-5; TRBD1 aligns across 9 bases. Germline V gene sequence: CDR1 LNHDA, CDR2 SQIVND (reference sequence). With 4 bases clipped from V and 2 bases from J, the junction kept 5 bases outside the gene matches. The CDR3 extends over 15 amino acids. DNA for the CDR3: TGTGCCAGTAGTAAGGGACAGGGACGACAAGAGACCCAGTACTTC. Translated: CASSKGQGRQETQYF.

The CDR3 DNA follows: TGTGCCAGCAGTGAGACAGGGGTGATAGATACGCAGTATTTT. This sequence encodes CASSETGVIDTQYF. V and J are TRBV6-1 and TRBJ2-3; 8 bases map to TRBD1. The CDR3 runs to 14 residues. V trimming: 3 bases; J trimming: 5 bases; junction bases outside the gene matches: 4. Germline CDR1 MNHNS, CDR2 SASEGT.

This clone was observed many times. This chain connects TRBV5-1 to TRBJ1-6; D possibly corresponds to TRBD1 (6 bases). Germline CDR1 reads SGHRS; CDR2 reads YFSETQ. This CDR3 region has 15 residues. The V end was cut by 0 bases, the J end by 7 bases, with 11 bases between. Here the CDR3 reads CASSLGGTNNSPLHF. CDR3 DNA: TGCGCCAGCAGCTTGGGAGGGACAAACAATTCACCCCTCCACTTT.

The chain employs TRBV18 and TRBJ1-2; 8 bases map to TRBD1. Germline-derived CDR1 and CDR2 are KGHSH and LQKENI. CDR3 length: 14 amino acids. V was clipped by 5 bases and J by 3 bases; unmatched bases: 5. The CDR3 loop reads CASSSDRADYGYTF. CDR3 DNA sequence: TGTGCCAGCTCATCGGACAGGGCTGACTATGGCTACACCTTC.

V is TRBV3-1 (or the pseudogene TRBV3-2) and J is TRBJ1-6; 9 bases match TRBD1. CDR3 size: 16 residues. V trimming: 4 bases; J trimming: 7 bases; junction bases outside the gene matches: 8. The V gene's germline CDR1 is LGHDT and CDR2 YNNKEL (reference sequence). CDR3 sequence: CASSRLQGADNSPLHF. The CDR3 DNA follows: TGTGCCAGCAGCCGGTTACAGGGGGCGGACAATTCACCCCTCCACTTT.

The chain has TRBV2 and TRBJ2-4; D gene unclear. This CDR3 has 13 amino acids. Germline values: CDR1 SNHLY, CDR2 FYNNEI. Trimming cost V 6 bases and J 0 bases, with 6 bases left between them. The CDR3 sequence is CASSPVAKNIQYF. The CDR3 DNA is TGTGCCAGCAGCCCCGTAGCCAAAAACATTCAGTACTTC.

The rearrangement links TRBV6-6 to TRBJ2-3; D gene uncertain. Germline V gene data show CDR1 as MNHNY and CDR2 as SVGAGI (reference sequence). The CDR3 runs 12 residues. V gave up 4 bases and J gave up 1 base, with 3 bases separating them. CDR3 loop: CASSFGTDTQYF. CDR3 sequence (DNA): TGTGCCAGCAGTTTCGGCACAGATACGCAGTATTTT.